The clone carrying this TCR beta chain was picked up a small number of times. This sample was taken from a study of blood T cell repertoires in COVID-19. On the study more broadly: Acute and convalescent COVID-19 samples came from the United States, Italy and Spain. PBMCs, B-cell-depleted T cells, or T cells were the source of the cDNA or gDNA that made up the material.

Trimming left V 4 bases short and J 0 bases short, with 10 bases between. Germline V lookup: CDR1 SQVTM, CDR2 ANQGSEA. The CDR3 extends over 13 amino acids. As handled by the study authors: Estimated nucleated cell counts came from reference gene primer amplification. Some clones are missing from TCRdb's copy, which holds only in-frame ones; the method was immunoSEQ multiplex PCR. V, J and clone size are taken as reported in that table, and D and trimming were inferred from the DNA itself. The sample holds roughly 190,000 clones, about 85% seen once. This chain uses TRBV29-1 with TRBJ2-7; possibly TRBD1 for D (6 bases). The sample was peripheral blood. The sequence came from a human donor in a cohort sampled during active COVID-19. The CDR3 spells CSVGGGSSYEQYF. The CDR3, as DNA: TGCAGCGTTGGTGGGGGCAGCTCCTACGAGCAGTACTTC.